Listed here are 2 T cell receptor beta chains from one sample, sequenced in a study of blood T cell repertoires in COVID-19. The data were produced by immunoSEQ multiplex PCR, yet TCRdb's version contains in-frame clones alone and is incomplete. The table has about 280,000 clones, less than 85% seen once; the top ten hold about 2.5%. Sequencing used PBMCs or T cells enriched from blood (not recorded which). Receptors originate from a woman between 50 and 59 years old who had recovered from COVID-19.

This clone was found a few times. The chain has TRBV9 and TRBJ1-5, with 9 bases lining up with TRBD1. Per the germline V gene, CDR1 is SGDLS and CDR2 is YYNGEE. Losses at the gene ends were 0 bases for V and 7 bases for J; bases not matched to a gene: 11. The CDR3 is 17 amino acids. The CDR3 DNA follows: TGTGCCAGCAGCGTAGACCAAACAGGGGGCGCGGGACAGCCCCAGCATTTT. Translated: CASSVDQTGGAGQPQHF.

This clone was seen more than once but under ten times. This chain joins TRBV28 and TRBJ2-3, with no clear D. The CDR3 runs 14 residues. Trimming took off 3 bases at V and 1 base at J, with 8 bases between the two ends. Germline loops: CDR1 MDHEN, CDR2 SYDVKM. CDR3 DNA sequence: TGTGCCAGCAGTTTCGTTGCGGGCACAGATACGCAGTATTTT. It codes for CASSFVAGTDTQYF.